This entry concerns a single T cell receptor beta chain. The record originates from a study of control samples from healthy donors and cancer patients. Trimming at V came to 7 bases and at J to 16 bases, leaving 12 bases not matched to a gene. Germline V gene sequence: CDR1 LGHDT, CDR2 YNNKEL (reference sequence). The CDR3 length is 13 residues. Method: immunoSEQ multiplex PCR; TCRdb's copy keeps in-frame clones and lacks some. The repertoire holds about 140,000 clones, with roughly 94% as singletons. The TCR comes from a man aged 35-49 years in good health. The sample taken for sequencing was blood. The chain employs TRBV3-1 (or the pseudogene TRBV3-2) and TRBJ2-1, with 11 bases that match TRBD2. CDR3 coding DNA: TGTGCCAGCACCTCACTAGCGGGGGAAACTCCATTCTTC. It translates to CASTSLAGETPFF.